Presented here are 31 T cell receptor beta chains from one specimen sequenced in a study of T cell repertoires in cytomegalovirus infection. In TCRdb, the reads were re-called with MiXCR into one record per CDR3 protein. The sample records a few hundred thousand distinct CDR3 sequences, about 17% being singletons. Sequencing was carried out using CD8+ T cells from PBMCs. All receptors come from a human donor in good health (CMV status not recorded). Some clones in this sample may be carry-over from other donors' samples.

At least ten counts were recorded for this clonotype. The chain combines TRBV6-5 with TRBJ2-6; weak D call: TRBD1 (6 bases). The V end lost 5 bases, the J end lost 0 bases, and 11 bases lay between the germline ends. CDR3 length equals 16 residues. Germline CDR1 reads MNHEY; CDR2 reads SVGAGI. The CDR3 nucleotides read TGTGCCAGCAGTACCCGAGGGGGCTCTGGGGCCAACGTCCTGACTTTC. Its translation is CASSTRGGSGANVLTF.

This clonotype showed up just a few times. This chain joins TRBV5-6 and TRBJ2-1; 8 bases agree with TRBD2. The junction had 10 bases not matched to a gene; V was cut back by 3 bases and J by 2 bases. Per germline, CDR1 SGHDT and CDR2 YYEEEE. The CDR3 length is 17 residues. The CDR3 sequence is CASSSPVGGGTYNEQFF. The CDR3 coding sequence is TGTGCCAGCAGCTCCCCCGTTGGCGGGGGGACCTACAATGAGCAGTTCTTC.

This clonotype turned up a few times. The chain couples TRBV29-1 to TRBJ2-1, with D perhaps TRBD1 or TRBD2 (5 bases each). The CDR3 sequence is 16 residues long. Germline CDR1 is SQVTM and CDR2 is ANQGSEA. Trimming pared 4 bases from V and 0 bases from J, leaving 16 bases between. For the CDR3, the DNA is TGCAGCGTTGTTCAAGCGCGAGGGGTCTCCTACAATGAGCAGTTCTTC. Translated, it gives CSVVQARGVSYNEQFF.

This clonotype was observed many times. The gene calls are TRBV7-2 and TRBJ2-7; D possibly uses TRBD1 or TRBD2 (5 bases each). The germline V gene encodes CDR1 SGHTA and CDR2 FQGNSA. With 4 bases removed from V and 0 bases from J, the gap between germline ends came to 16 bases. The CDR3 loop spans 16 amino acids. DNA for the CDR3: TGTGCCAGCAGCTCGGACCGGGACCGAAGCTCCTACGAGCAGTACTTC. The encoded protein is CASSSDRDRSSYEQYF.

This clonotype was counted ten times or more. The chain has TRBV6-2 or TRBV6-3 and TRBJ2-7, with D unclear. The germline V gene encodes CDR1 MNHEY and CDR2 SVGEGT. The CDR3 extends over 14 amino acids. Trimming pared 10 bases from V and 5 bases from J, leaving 21 bases between. This CDR3 is CATRRTKAYHEQYF. In DNA, the CDR3 is TGTGCCACCAGACGGACCAAAGCATACCACGAGCAGTACTTC.

This rearrangement joins TRBV7-2 to TRBJ2-6; a weak D match, TRBD2 (5 bases). The germline CDR1 and CDR2 sequences are SGHTA and FQGNSA. V shed 0 bases and J shed 0 bases, with 12 bases lying between them. The CDR3 contains 18 residues. CDR3 sequence reads: CASSLAPCGHSGANVLTF. CDR3 coding DNA: TGTGCCAGCAGCTTAGCCCCGTGCGGGCACTCTGGGGCCAACGTCCTGACTTTC.

The rearrangement uses TRBV6-2 or TRBV6-3 and TRBJ1-2, with 11 positions matching TRBD1. Germline values: CDR1 MNHEY, CDR2 SVGEGT. This CDR3 has 14 amino acids. With 0 bases clipped from V and 8 bases from J, the junction kept 2 bases outside the gene matches. CDR3 residues: CASSYSGQGDGYTF. The CDR3 nucleotides are TGTGCCAGCAGTTACTCGGGACAGGGGGACGGCTACACCTTC.

This clonotype was counted ten times or more. CDR3 loop: CASSLGAGAAEAFF. The CDR3 DNA sequence: TGTGCCAGCAGCCTAGGCGCGGGGGCCGCTGAAGCTTTCTTT. The rearrangement joins TRBV7-3 to TRBJ1-1, with D perhaps TRBD1 (6 bases). Germline V lookup: CDR1 SGHTA, CDR2 FQGTGA. CDR3 length equals 14 residues. Trimming left V 5 bases short and J 6 bases short, with 16 bases between.

V gene TRBV27 combines with J gene TRBJ1-4, with D possibly matching TRBD1 (5 bases). CDR1 and CDR2 from the germline V gene are MNHEY and SMNVEV (reference sequence). This CDR3 region has 15 residues. V was pared by 0 bases and J by 8 bases, with 13 bases between. CDR3 DNA: TGTGCCAGCAGTTTATCCGCCAGGGTAACGGAAAAACTGTTTTTT. Encoded protein: CASSLSARVTEKLFF. Full variable domain (rest looked up from reference TRBV27 and TRBJ1-4): EAQVTQNPRYLITVTGKKLTVTCSQNMNHEYMSWYRQDPGLGLRQIYYSMNVEVTDKGDVPEGYKVSRKEKRNFPLILESPSPNQTSLYFCASSLSARVTEKLFFGSGTQLSVL.

The chain is built from TRBV19 and TRBJ1-5, with 7 bases matching TRBD1. Trimming cost V 7 bases and J 6 bases; bases outside gene matches: 9. Germline assignment: CDR1 LNHDA and CDR2 SQIVND (reference sequence). The CDR3 is 14 residues long. CDR3 amino acids: CASTREGAGQPQHF. The CDR3 bases are TGTGCCAGTACCCGAGAGGGGGCAGGTCAGCCCCAGCATTTT.

J is TRBJ2-3 and V is TRBV28; 10 positions match TRBD2. V shed 5 bases, J shed 6 bases, and the junction held 8 bases outside the gene matches. The CDR3 spans 15 residues. Germline V gene sequence: CDR1 MDHEN, CDR2 SYDVKM. The CDR3 is CASSRSGGSRDTQYF. For the CDR3, the DNA is TGTGCCAGCAGTCGTAGCGGGGGGTCAAGGGATACGCAGTATTTT.

This clonotype has more than one count but fewer than ten. The rearrangement uses TRBV5-1 and TRBJ1-1; 10 nucleotides match TRBD1. After removal of 5 bases from V and 7 bases from J, the junction contained 8 bases not matched to a gene. The CDR3 loop spans 14 amino acids. CDR1 and CDR2 (germline): SGHRS, YFSETQ. CDR3 protein: CASRPWDRGLEAFF. The CDR3 DNA sequence: TGCGCCAGCAGACCCTGGGACAGGGGACTTGAAGCTTTCTTT.

This sequence joins TRBV7-9 and TRBJ2-1; no reliable D call. CDR1 and CDR2 from the germline V gene are SEHNR and FQNEAQ (reference sequence). V gave up 5 bases and J gave up 8 bases, with 19 bases separating them. The CDR3 is 15 residues long. Written as DNA, the CDR3 is TGTGCCAGCAGCCCCCCAGTGGACGTATTTTATGAGCAGTTCTTC. Translated, it gives CASSPPVDVFYEQFF.

This chain uses TRBV5-4 with TRBJ1-2; D gene unclear. Trimming took 5 bases from V and 3 from J, leaving 17 bases between them. This CDR3 has 15 residues. Germline values: CDR1 SGHNT, CDR2 YYREEE (reference sequence). The CDR3 protein is CASRFTVSEDYGYTF. The CDR3 coding sequence is TGTGCCAGCAGATTTACGGTATCGGAGGACTATGGCTACACCTTC.

The chain uses TRBV7-9 and TRBJ1-6, with D maybe TRBD1 (6 bases). CDR3 size: 12 residues. The germline gives CDR1 SEHNR, CDR2 FQNEAQ (reference sequence). With 4 bases removed from V and 10 bases from J, the gap between germline ends came to 8 bases. The CDR3 region has the DNA TGTGCCAGCAGCTGGGACAACTCACCCCTCCACTTT. It translates to CASSWDNSPLHF.

This clonotype was seen at least ten times. The CDR3 coding sequence is TGTGCCAGCAGCCTGCTAGCGGGGGAAACCGGGGAGCTGTTTTTT. Protein product: CASSLLAGETGELFF. The chain carries TRBV7-6 and TRBJ2-2; 10 bases agree with TRBD2. V was clipped by 5 bases and J by 5 bases; unmatched bases: 5. Germline V gives CDR1 SGHVS, CDR2 FNYEAQ. The CDR3 spans 15 residues.

CDR3 loop: CASSIDRGLAGDQPQHF. In DNA form, the CDR3 reads TGTGCCAGTAGTATAGACAGGGGGCTAGCCGGCGATCAGCCCCAGCATTTT. The chain carries TRBV19 and TRBJ1-5, with 8 positions matching TRBD1. This CDR3 contains 17 residues. The junction had 9 bases not matched to a gene; V was cut back by 0 bases and J by 5 bases. Germline assignment: CDR1 LNHDA and CDR2 SQIVND (reference sequence).

The V call is TRBV7-6, the J call TRBJ2-7, with TRBD1 as a possible D gene (5 bases). Trimming removed 2 bases from V and 3 bases from J, with 14 bases in between. The CDR3 is 15 amino acids. Germline V gene lookup returns CDR1 SGHVS and CDR2 FNYEAQ. The CDR3 DNA reads as TGTGCCAGCAGCTTAAGTAGGGGTCAGAGCTACGAGCAGTACTTC. Translating it yields CASSLSRGQSYEQYF.

There are many counts of this clonotype. This sequence joins TRBV7-2 and TRBJ2-7, with 12 bases aligning to TRBD2. The J segment lost 0 bases and the V segment lost 5 bases, leaving 8 bases of the junction unmatched. This CDR3 contains 17 residues. From germline, CDR1 is SGHTA and CDR2 FQGNSA. CDR3 sequence: CASSRLLAGGFSYEQYF. CDR3 DNA sequence: TGTGCCAGCAGCCGCCTACTAGCGGGGGGCTTCTCCTACGAGCAGTACTTC.

A few counts support this clonotype. The genes are TRBV28 and TRBJ2-7, with D perhaps TRBD1 or TRBD2 (6 bases each). CDR3 length: 13 residues. Germline assignment: CDR1 MDHEN and CDR2 SYDVKM. Trimming pared 4 bases from V and 6 bases from J, leaving 13 bases between. CDR3 sequence reads: CASSSAGEAEQYF. In DNA form, the CDR3 reads TGTGCCAGCAGTTCGGCAGGGGAGGCCGAGCAGTACTTC.

As concerns this clonotype: A much bigger clone sits one base away, suggesting this may be a read error. V and J are TRBV7-8 and TRBJ2-1; 7 bases match TRBD2. The J segment lost 12 bases and the V segment lost 2 bases, leaving 4 bases of the junction unmatched. CDR3 length equals 12 residues. From germline, CDR1 is SGHVS and CDR2 FQNEAQ. The CDR3 DNA is TGTGCCAGCAGCTTACCCCTAGCGGTGCAGTTCTTC. Its translation is CASSLPLAVQFF.

The V gene is TRBV28, the J gene TRBJ2-5; 9 bases map to TRBD2. This CDR3 is 15 amino acids long. Per germline, CDR1 MDHEN and CDR2 SYDVKM. The ends lost 5 bases at V and 5 bases at J; junction bases unmatched: 9. DNA for the CDR3: TGTGCCAGCAGTGGGACCGGGACTAGCTATGAGACCCAGTACTTC. This encodes CASSGTGTSYETQYF.

This clonotype was detected ten times or more. Relative to the germline gene, one junction end is altered; a read error may explain this. The J gene is TRBJ2-7, the V gene TRBV7-9; D is ambiguous. Germline assignment: CDR1 SEHNR and CDR2 FQNEAQ (reference sequence). The CDR3 sequence is 11 residues long. The CDR3 DNA reads TGTGCCAGCAGCTTATCCTTCGAGCAGTACTTC. It translates to CASSLSFEQYF.

The chain has TRBV4-3 and TRBJ2-7; tentative D call: TRBD2 (6 bases). This CDR3 is 15 amino acids long. CDR1 and CDR2 (germline): LGHNA, YSLEER. V dropped 4 bases and J dropped 1 base, with 14 bases sitting between them. The CDR3 region is CASSPGGEPSYEQYF. In nucleotides, the CDR3 is TGCGCCAGCAGCCCCGGGGGAGAACCTTCCTACGAGCAGTACTTC.

This clonotype was observed many times. The chain uses TRBV29-1 and TRBJ1-1; no clear D. V lost 4 bases and J 0 bases, leaving 6 bases between the germline ends. CDR1 is SQVTM and CDR2 is ANQGSEA in the germline V gene. The CDR3 is 12 residues long. This CDR3 is CSVGRLNTEAFF. The DNA for the CDR3 is TGCAGCGTTGGTCGATTGAACACTGAAGCTTTCTTT.

At least ten counts were recorded for this clonotype. V gene TRBV7-6 combines with J gene TRBJ1-1, with TRBD1 as a possible D gene (5 bases). The germline V gene has CDR1 SGHVS and CDR2 FNYEAQ. Trimming removed 5 bases at V and 4 bases at J, with 14 bases between. The CDR3 covers 14 residues. CDR3 in DNA: TGTGCCAGCAGCGGAGGGCAGGGTGCCACTGAAGCTTTCTTT. It specifies CASSGGQGATEAFF.

This rearrangement joins TRBV5-1 to TRBJ2-1, with a possible D match to TRBD1 (6 bases). Germline CDR1 is SGHRS and CDR2 is YFSETQ. The CDR3 loop spans 15 amino acids. The germline V and J ends were trimmed by 1 base and 6 bases, with 14 bases remaining between them. CDR3 in DNA: TGCGCCAGCAGCTTGAGAGGGACACCACTCAATGAGCAGTTCTTC. It codes for CASSLRGTPLNEQFF.

The rearrangement links TRBV11-2 to TRBJ2-7, with 7 bases lining up with TRBD1. Germline V gene sequence: CDR1 SGHAT, CDR2 FQNNGV. The junction had 24 bases not matched to a gene; V was cut back by 3 bases and J by 1 base. The CDR3 runs 21 residues. The CDR3 nucleotides are TGTGCCAGCAGCTTGTGGACAGGAACCTTTTCAATACCAATACCTTCCTACGAGCAGTACTTC. Its protein product is CASSLWTGTFSIPIPSYEQYF.

Written as DNA, the CDR3 is TGTGCCAGCAGGAAGACCCGGGACAGGGGCGTCAATGAGCAGTTCTTC. As protein: CASRKTRDRGVNEQFF. The V gene is TRBV28, the J gene TRBJ2-1, with 10 bases that match TRBD1. From germline, CDR1 is MDHEN and CDR2 SYDVKM. The ends lost 6 bases at V and 6 bases at J; junction bases unmatched: 11. The CDR3 loop spans 16 amino acids.

This clonotype appeared many times. The chain links TRBV4-3 to TRBJ2-1; D is perhaps TRBD2 (5 bases). V lost 3 bases and J lost 6, with 18 bases in between. CDR3 length: 16 amino acids. Germline V gene lookup returns CDR1 LGHNA and CDR2 YSLEER. Here the CDR3 DNA reads TGCGCCAGCAGCCAGGGATGGGAGAACCCTTTCAATGAGCAGTTCTTC. Its translation is CASSQGWENPFNEQFF.

The chain has TRBV13 and TRBJ2-5; 9 bases align to TRBD2. CDR3 length equals 13 residues. J was trimmed by 3 bases and V by 8 bases; bases with no gene match: 4. Germline assignment: CDR1 PRHDT and CDR2 FYEKMQ (reference sequence). The CDR3 DNA sequence: TGTGCCAGCGTTAAGCGGGGGGAAGAGACCCAGTACTTC. Residues: CASVKRGEETQYF.